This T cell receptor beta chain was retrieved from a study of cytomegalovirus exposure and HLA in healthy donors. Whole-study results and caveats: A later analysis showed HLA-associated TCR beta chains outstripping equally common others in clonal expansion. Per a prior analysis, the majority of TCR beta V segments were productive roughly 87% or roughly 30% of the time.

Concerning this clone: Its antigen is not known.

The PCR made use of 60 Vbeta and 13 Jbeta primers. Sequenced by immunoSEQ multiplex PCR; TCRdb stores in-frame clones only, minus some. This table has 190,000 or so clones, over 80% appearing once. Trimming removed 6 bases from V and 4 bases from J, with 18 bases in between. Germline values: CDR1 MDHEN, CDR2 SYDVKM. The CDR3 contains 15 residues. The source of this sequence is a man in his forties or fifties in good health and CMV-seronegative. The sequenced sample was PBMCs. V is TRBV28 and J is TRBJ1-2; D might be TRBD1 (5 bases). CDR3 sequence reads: CASSEFTKRGYGYTF. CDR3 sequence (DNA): TGTGCCAGCAGCGAGTTCACGAAAAGGGGCTATGGCTACACCTTC.